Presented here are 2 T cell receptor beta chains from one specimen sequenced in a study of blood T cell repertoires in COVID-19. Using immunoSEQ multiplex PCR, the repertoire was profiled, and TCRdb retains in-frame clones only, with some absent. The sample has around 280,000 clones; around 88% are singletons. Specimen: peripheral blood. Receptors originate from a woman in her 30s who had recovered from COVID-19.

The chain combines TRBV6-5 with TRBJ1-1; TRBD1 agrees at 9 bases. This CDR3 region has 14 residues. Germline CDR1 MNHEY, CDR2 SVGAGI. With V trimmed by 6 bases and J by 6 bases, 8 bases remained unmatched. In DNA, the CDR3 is TGTGCCAGCAGCTCCCGGACAGGGGCGGCTGAAGCTTTCTTT. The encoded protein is CASSSRTGAAEAFF.

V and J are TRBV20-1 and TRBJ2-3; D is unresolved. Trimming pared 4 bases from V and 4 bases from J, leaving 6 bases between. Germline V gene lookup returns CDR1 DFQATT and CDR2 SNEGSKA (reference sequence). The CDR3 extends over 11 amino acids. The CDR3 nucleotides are TGCAGTGCTAATATAGCAGATACGCAGTATTTT. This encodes CSANIADTQYF.